This TCR beta chain appears in the sequencing data of a study of blood T cell repertoires in COVID-19. About the research overall: Nucleic acid was either cDNA or gDNA, and it came from T cells, B-cell-depleted T cells, or PBMCs.

The germline gives CDR1 KGHDR, CDR2 SFDVKD. This CDR3 contains 15 residues. V dropped 2 bases and J dropped 3; count of bases not matched to a gene: 5. A single count supports this clone. Original analysis: Using reference gene primer amplification, nucleated cell counts were estimated. TCRdb keeps only in-frame clones here, not all; method: immunoSEQ multiplex PCR. The DNA was the basis for D and trimming; V, J and clone size are from that table. The sample lists hundreds of thousands of clones; approximately 89% were seen once. The sample was peripheral blood. V gene TRBV24-1 combines with J gene TRBJ2-5; 7 nucleotides line up with TRBD2. This sequence was found in a woman aged 25 to 39 who had recovered from COVID-19. The CDR3 DNA follows: TGTGCCACCAGTGATTCCTCCCTAGCGGAAGAGACCCAGTACTTC. Translation gives CATSDSSLAEETQYF.